This TCR beta chain was sequenced during a study of blood T cell repertoires in COVID-19. About the research overall: Sites across the United States, Italy and Spain contributed samples from acute and convalescent COVID-19. PBMCs, B-cell-depleted T cells, or T cells provided the cDNA or gDNA that made up the material.

CDR1 and CDR2 from the germline V gene are MDHEN and SYDVKM. The CDR3 is 12 residues long. Trimming removed 3 bases from V and 5 bases from J, with 7 bases in between. In the original analysis: Quantification of nucleated cells was approximated via reference gene primer amplification. Sequencing was performed with immunoSEQ multiplex PCR; in TCRdb, only in-frame clones are kept and a portion is missing. From that table come the V and J calls and clone size; the DNA was used to work out D and trimming. The sample lists tens of thousands of clones, around 83% occurring once. The origin of this receptor is a man between 70 and 80 years old with active COVID-19. The chain is built from TRBV28 and TRBJ1-1; D unclear. Sequenced sample: peripheral blood. The CDR3 sequence: CASSFGWTEAFF. As DNA, the CDR3 is TGTGCCAGCAGTTTTGGCTGGACTGAAGCTTTCTTT.